This paragraph reports one T cell receptor (beta chain). Its antigen remains unknown. The data stem from a study of OX40 agonist ivuxolimab in advanced cancers. Points from the study as a whole: By week 6 at 0.1 to 3.0 mg/kg, blood CD4+ and CD8+ T cells had expanded clonally. The study found that CD8+ T cells averaged more expanded clones than CD4+.

Only in-frame clones appear in the TCRdb table, and some are missing; sequencing was by immunoSEQ multiplex PCR. In the table there are about 20,000 clones, about 84% of which are singletons. Germline assignment: CDR1 SGHDT and CDR2 YYEEEE. The CDR3 covers 15 residues. Trimming left V 2 bases short and J 3 bases short, with 11 bases between. The sample in question was CD4+ or CD8+ T cells sorted from blood, obtained in a trial of the OX40 agonist ivuxolimab. The sequence derives from an adult with an advanced solid tumor such as melanoma, head and neck, liver or kidney cancer. The V gene is TRBV5-6, the J gene TRBJ1-4; D is uncertain. The chain's CDR3 is CASSFSPGSNEKLFF. The CDR3 bases are TGTGCCAGCAGCTTCTCTCCGGGTTCTAATGAAAAACTGTTTTTT.